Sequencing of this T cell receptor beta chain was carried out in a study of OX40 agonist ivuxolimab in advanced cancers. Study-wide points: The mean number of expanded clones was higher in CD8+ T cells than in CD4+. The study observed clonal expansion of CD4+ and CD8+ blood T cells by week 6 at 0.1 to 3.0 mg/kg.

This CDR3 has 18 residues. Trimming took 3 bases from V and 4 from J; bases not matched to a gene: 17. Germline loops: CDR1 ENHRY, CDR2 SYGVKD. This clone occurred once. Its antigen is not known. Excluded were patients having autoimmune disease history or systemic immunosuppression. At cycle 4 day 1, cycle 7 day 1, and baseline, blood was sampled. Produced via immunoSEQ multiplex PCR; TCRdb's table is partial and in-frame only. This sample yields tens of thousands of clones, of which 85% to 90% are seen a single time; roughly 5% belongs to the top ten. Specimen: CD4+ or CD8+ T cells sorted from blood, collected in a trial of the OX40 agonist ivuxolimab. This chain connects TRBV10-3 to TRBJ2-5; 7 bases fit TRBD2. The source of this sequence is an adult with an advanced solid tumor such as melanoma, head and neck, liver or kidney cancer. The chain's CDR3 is CAISDSAGRAGYSETQYF. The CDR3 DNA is TGTGCCATCAGTGACTCGGCAGGGAGAGCGGGATACTCAGAGACCCAGTACTTC.